Listed below are T cell receptor beta chains from one sample, sequenced in a study of blood T cell repertoires in COVID-19. This table comes from immunoSEQ multiplex PCR, and its TCRdb copy is limited to in-frame clones, with some not included. Seen here are around 230,000 clones, about nine tenths observed once, and the top ten hold approximately 10%. What was sequenced was peripheral blood. The source is a man aged 50-59 years with COVID-19, enrolled during active disease. CDR3s include the opening cysteine and the closing phenylalanine or tryptophan. D genes are given only for firm matches. Expanded clones get a size class; other rows say once, few or many, or leave the size out.

abundance,v_gene,j_gene,d_gene,CDR3aa,CDR3nt
few,TRBV4-3,TRBJ1-2,-,CASSQKATGTNYGYTF,TGCGCCAGCAGCCAAAAGGCGACGGGAACTAACTATGGCTACACCTTC
-,TRBV5-1,TRBJ2-3,TRBD1,CASSLLRDRGGDTQYF,TGCGCCAGCAGCTTGTTAAGGGACAGGGGTGGAGATACGCAGTATTTT
-,TRBV7-9,TRBJ1-1,-,CASSTRLPDTEAFF,TGTGCCAGCAGCACGAGACTCCCCGACACTGAAGCTTTCTTT
few,TRBV24-1,TRBJ2-7,TRBD1,CATSDSRRGFYEQYF,TGTGCCACCAGTGATTCCCGCAGGGGGTTCTACGAGCAGTACTTC
-,TRBV18,TRBJ1-5,TRBD1,CASSPREGGRQPQHF,TGTGCCAGCTCACCACGTGAAGGGGGCAGGCAGCCCCAGCATTTT
-,TRBV4-2,TRBJ2-3,TRBD2,CASSQEGTSGYTQYF,TGTGCCAGCAGCCAAGAAGGGACTAGCGGTTATACGCAGTATTTT
few,TRBV2,TRBJ2-1,-,CASSERRAPSSYNEQFF,TGTGCCAGCAGTGAGCGGAGAGCGCCGAGCTCCTACAATGAGCAGTTCTTC
-,TRBV18,TRBJ1-1,TRBD1,CASSQDRGYVAFF,TGTGCCAGCTCACAGGACAGGGGGTATGTAGCTTTCTTT
once,TRBV4-1,TRBJ2-7,TRBD2,CASSRGLAGVYEQYF,TGCGCCAGCAGCCGAGGACTAGCGGGGGTCTACGAGCAGTACTTC
once,TRBV7-9,TRBJ1-5,-,CASSPRPYEENQPQHF,TGTGCCAGCAGCCCACGACCTTACGAGGAAAATCAGCCCCAGCATTTT
-,TRBV28,TRBJ1-1,TRBD1,CASSLADRGLYTEAFF,TGTGCCAGCAGTCTTGCGGACAGGGGCCTTTACACTGAAGCTTTCTTT
-,TRBV5-5,TRBJ1-1,-,CASSLDRFMNTEAFF,TGTGCCAGCAGCCTGGACAGATTCATGAACACTGAAGCTTTCTTT
-,TRBV19,TRBJ1-4,-,CASRRGYEKLFF,TGTGCCAGCCGAAGGGGATATGAAAAACTGTTTTTT
-,TRBV7-3,TRBJ2-6,-,CASRQSSGANVLTF,TGTGCCAGCAGACAATCCTCTGGGGCCAACGTCCTGACTTTC